This passage covers 30 T cell receptor beta chains from one sample sequenced in a study of shared clonotypes between healthy human individuals. TCRdb's copy holds only in-frame clones and misses some; the assay was immunoSEQ multiplex PCR. Among some 2 million clones listed, about 95% were seen once. In the naive CD8 group, cells lacked CD45RO and were positively selected for CCR7, so terminally differentiated effector memory CD45RA+ cells were left out. The sequencing sample was made of naive CD8+ T cells sorted from blood. These receptor sequences come from a man between 18 and 35 years old in good health.

This clone was seen once. The gene calls are TRBV9 and TRBJ2-2, with D uncertain. The germline V and J ends were trimmed by 4 bases and 3 bases, with 19 bases remaining between them. Germline CDR1 reads SGDLS; CDR2 reads YYNGEE. This CDR3 has 17 amino acids. The CDR3 nucleotides read TGTGCCAGCAGCCTAAGTGGGATCGGACCTTACACCGGGGAGCTGTTTTTT. Its translation is CASSLSGIGPYTGELFF.

The V gene is TRBV29-1, the J gene TRBJ2-5; 13 nucleotides align to TRBD2. The CDR3 is made up of 14 amino acids. Germline CDR1 is SQVTM and CDR2 is ANQGSEA. Trimming took 5 bases from V and 5 from J; bases not matched to a gene: 5. CDR3 loop: CSVSRTSGSETQYF. The CDR3, as DNA: TGCAGCGTTTCGCGGACTAGCGGGAGTGAGACCCAGTACTTC.

This chain joins TRBV9 and TRBJ2-7; D is perhaps TRBD2 (6 bases). CDR3 length equals 15 residues. With 0 bases removed from V and 2 bases from J, the gap between germline ends came to 12 bases. Germline CDR1 is SGDLS and CDR2 is YYNGEE. CDR3 protein: CASSVGGVGAYEQYF. In DNA form, the CDR3 reads TGTGCCAGCAGCGTAGGGGGGGTTGGAGCCTACGAGCAGTACTTC.

Concerning this clone: This CDR3 is also generated by other DNA sequences in the sample. This rearrangement joins TRBV9 to TRBJ2-5; D is uncertain. CDR3 size: 12 residues. The V end lost 3 bases, the J end lost 4 bases, and 7 bases lay between the germline ends. The germline V gene has CDR1 SGDLS and CDR2 YYNGEE. CDR3 protein: CASSGLGETQYF. As DNA, the CDR3 is TGTGCCAGCAGCGGTCTGGGAGAGACCCAGTACTTC.

The rearrangement links TRBV9 to TRBJ2-6; 9 nucleotides agree with TRBD2. V lost 1 base, J lost 4 bases, and 9 bases stayed unmatched. The CDR3 totals 18 residues. From germline, CDR1 is SGDLS and CDR2 YYNGEE. The CDR3 loop reads CASSVLASGVSGANVLTF. In nucleotides, the CDR3 is TGTGCCAGCAGCGTATTGGCTAGCGGGGTATCAGGGGCCAACGTCCTGACTTTC.

This chain joins TRBV20-1 and TRBJ1-5, with D unclear. CDR1 and CDR2 (germline): DFQATT, SNEGSKA (reference sequence). The CDR3 is made up of 11 amino acids. Trimming pared 2 bases from V and 12 bases from J, leaving 11 bases between. The CDR3 DNA follows: TGCAGTGCTAGAACCCTCATGAACCAGCATTTT. It translates to CSARTLMNQHF.

J is TRBJ2-2 and V is TRBV6-1, with 8 positions matching TRBD1. The CDR3 loop spans 18 amino acids. CDR1 is MNHNS and CDR2 is SASEGT in the germline V gene. The V and J ends lost 2 bases and 3 bases, in that order; junction bases with no gene match: 11. Written as DNA, the CDR3 is TGTGCCAGCAGTGAATGGGCAGCAGGGGGCCTATACACCGGGGAGCTGTTTTTT. This gives the protein CASSEWAAGGLYTGELFF.

The genes are TRBV29-1 and TRBJ2-2; D is possibly TRBD2 (5 bases). The CDR3 consists of 13 residues. Germline V gene sequence: CDR1 SQVTM, CDR2 ANQGSEA. The V and J ends lost 3 bases and 3 bases respectively, with 8 bases between them. The CDR3 sequence is CSVEAGDTGELFF. DNA of the CDR3: TGCAGCGTTGAGGCCGGGGACACCGGGGAGCTGTTTTTT.

The rearrangement joins TRBV30 to TRBJ2-7; 10 bases agree with TRBD1. Losses at the gene ends were 5 bases for V and 5 bases for J; bases not matched to a gene: 6. CDR3 length: 13 amino acids. Germline V gene lookup returns CDR1 GTSNPN and CDR2 SVGIG (reference sequence). The CDR3 is CAWSLTGGDEQYF. Here the CDR3 DNA reads TGTGCCTGGTCTTTGACAGGGGGCGACGAGCAGTACTTC.

V gene TRBV4-1 combines with J gene TRBJ2-1; D might be TRBD2 (7 bases). The V end lost 7 bases, the J end lost 8 bases, and 12 bases lay between the germline ends. The CDR3 extends over 12 amino acids. Germline-derived CDR1 and CDR2 are MGHRA and YSYEKL. The CDR3 bases are TGCGCCAGCAAGGGGGGGGGCTATGAGCAGTTCTTC. This translates into CASKGGGYEQFF.

The gene calls are TRBV9 and TRBJ1-1; TRBD1 is a possible D gene (6 bases). Germline V gene lookup returns CDR1 SGDLS and CDR2 YYNGEE. Trimming removed 5 bases at V and 1 base at J, with 12 bases between. The CDR3 sequence is 14 residues long. CDR3 residues: CASREPTGNTEAFF. The CDR3 DNA follows: TGTGCCAGCAGGGAACCGACAGGGAACACTGAAGCTTTCTTT.

The chain combines TRBV9 with TRBJ1-2; a weak D match, TRBD1 (5 bases). Trimming left V 3 bases short and J 8 bases short, with 17 bases between. Germline V gives CDR1 SGDLS, CDR2 YYNGEE. The CDR3 extends over 14 amino acids. The CDR3 region has the DNA TGTGCCAGCAGCGCCTGGGACGGTTTCCGGGGCTACACCTTC. Its translation is CASSAWDGFRGYTF.

The V call is TRBV4-3, the J call TRBJ2-1, with 14 nucleotides matching TRBD2. V lost 3 bases, J lost 2 bases, and 3 bases stayed unmatched. The CDR3 consists of 17 residues. Germline V gives CDR1 LGHNA, CDR2 YSLEER. The CDR3 here is CASSQEGLAGAYNEQFF. The DNA for the CDR3 is TGCGCCAGCAGCCAGGAGGGACTAGCGGGGGCCTACAATGAGCAGTTCTTC.

J is TRBJ1-1 and V is TRBV11-2; D uncertain. The CDR3 runs to 14 residues. The V gene's germline CDR1 is SGHAT and CDR2 FQNNGV. The V end was cut by 3 bases, the J end by 4 bases, with 12 bases between. The CDR3 reads CASSLAGWGTEAFF. In nucleotides, the CDR3 is TGTGCCAGCAGCTTGGCAGGTTGGGGCACTGAAGCTTTCTTT.

The gene calls are TRBV9 and TRBJ2-7; D may be TRBD1 (6 bases). V lost 0 bases and J 6 bases, leaving 16 bases between the germline ends. This CDR3 region has 15 residues. Germline V gene sequence: CDR1 SGDLS, CDR2 YYNGEE. The CDR3 nucleotides are TGTGCCAGCAGCGTAGAATCTGGGACACTTCGCGAGCAGTACTTC. This gives the protein CASSVESGTLREQYF.

On this clone: Other nucleotide sequences in the sample specify the same CDR3. This chain connects TRBV4-3 to TRBJ2-7, with TRBD2 identical over 14 bases. V dropped 1 base and J dropped 5; count of bases not matched to a gene: 1. This CDR3 is 15 amino acids long. Germline V gene sequence: CDR1 LGHNA, CDR2 YSLEER. CDR3 DNA: TGCGCCAGCAGCCAAGGGACTAGCGGGAGGAACGAGCAGTACTTC. It is translated as CASSQGTSGRNEQYF.

On this clone: Other DNA sequences in this sample translate to the same CDR3. The chain is built from TRBV28 and TRBJ2-7; D is possibly TRBD2 (6 bases). The V end lost 9 bases, the J end lost 0 bases, and 15 bases lay between the germline ends. The germline CDR1 and CDR2 sequences are MDHEN and SYDVKM. The CDR3 length is 14 residues. CDR3 sequence: CASSSDGSSYEQYF. The CDR3 region has the DNA TGTGCCAGTTCCTCGGACGGGAGCTCCTACGAGCAGTACTTC. Supplemented by reference TRBV28 and TRBJ2-7, the full variable domain reads DVKVTQSSRYLVKRTGEKVFLECVQDMDHENMFWYRQDPGLGLRLIYFSYDVKMKEKGDIPEGYSVSREKKERFSLILESASTNQTSMYLCASSSDGSSYEQYFGPGTRLTVT.

The rearrangement links TRBV5-4 to TRBJ1-2; TRBD1 matches 7 bases. The length of the CDR3 is 13 residues. From germline, CDR1 is SGHNT and CDR2 YYREEE (reference sequence). Unmatched junction bases numbered 5, after V lost 1 base and J lost 8 bases. Written as DNA, the CDR3 is TGTGCCAGCAGCTTGACAGGGGTGGAGGGCTACACCTTC. Its protein product is CASSLTGVEGYTF.

The CDR3 sequence is CATSRGDHGELFF. The CDR3 nucleotides are TGTGCCACCAGCAGAGGGGACCACGGGGAGCTGTTTTTT. The rearrangement uses TRBV15 and TRBJ2-2, with D possibly called TRBD1 or TRBD2 (5 bases each). The CDR3 is made up of 13 amino acids. Trimming pared 1 base from V and 7 bases from J, leaving 7 bases between. From germline, CDR1 is LNHNV and CDR2 YYDKDF (reference sequence). Full variable domain (outside the CDR3, taken from reference TRBV15 and TRBJ2-2): DAMVIQNPRYQVTQFGKPVTLSCSQTLNHNVMYWYQQKSSQAPKLLFHYYDKDFNNEADTPDNFQSRRPNTSFCFLDIRSPGLGDTAMYLCATSRGDHGELFFGEGSRLTVL.

The chain combines TRBV27 with TRBJ2-5, with a possible D match to TRBD2 (6 bases). This CDR3 is 14 amino acids long. Trimming stripped 5 bases from V and 3 bases from J, with 13 bases between. Germline V gene lookup returns CDR1 MNHEY and CDR2 SMNVEV (reference sequence). The CDR3 sequence is CASSLGIAEETQYF. CDR3 nucleotides: TGTGCCAGCAGTCTGGGAATAGCGGAAGAGACCCAGTACTTC.

This chain links TRBV13 with TRBJ2-1; 14 bases match TRBD2. Unmatched junction bases numbered 7, after V lost 2 bases and J lost 4 bases. Germline V gene lookup returns CDR1 PRHDT and CDR2 FYEKMQ (reference sequence). CDR3 size: 18 residues. In nucleotides, the CDR3 is TGTGCCAGCAGCTTAACCGGGACTAGCGGGAGAGGGTACAATGAGCAGTTCTTC. This translates into CASSLTGTSGRGYNEQFF.

This chain links TRBV6-1 with TRBJ1-2, with a possible D match to TRBD1 (5 bases). V lost 6 bases and J lost 3, with 11 bases in between. The V gene's germline CDR1 is MNHNS and CDR2 SASEGT. This CDR3 has 13 residues. This chain's CDR3 is CASSPTEDYGYTF. The CDR3 DNA sequence: TGTGCCAGCAGCCCGACAGAGGACTATGGCTACACCTTC.

V gene TRBV27 combines with J gene TRBJ2-1; 13 nucleotides align to TRBD2. The CDR3 totals 16 residues. Germline CDR1 reads MNHEY; CDR2 reads SMNVEV (reference sequence). Trimming removed 3 bases from V and 6 bases from J; junction bases left unmatched: 5. The CDR3 protein is CASSFAGLAGPNEQFF. DNA for the CDR3: TGTGCCAGCAGTTTCGCGGGACTAGCGGGACCCAATGAGCAGTTCTTC.

The V and J genes are TRBV11-3 and TRBJ2-2, with 9 bases fitting TRBD1. Germline lookup yields CDR1 SGHNT and CDR2 YENEEA. V was pared by 4 bases and J by 3 bases, with 15 bases of the junction left unmatched. The CDR3 has 19 amino acids. The CDR3 loop reads CASSSIIEGWTGDTGELFF. The CDR3 bases are TGTGCCAGCAGCTCAATTATTGAGGGATGGACAGGGGACACCGGGGAGCTGTTTTTT.

The V call is TRBV27, the J call TRBJ1-6; D remains unclear. V dropped 8 bases and J dropped 12 bases, with 17 bases sitting between them. The CDR3 has 13 residues. Germline-derived CDR1 and CDR2 are MNHEY and SMNVEV (reference sequence). The CDR3 DNA follows: TGTGCCAGCCCGAACAATGCTCCTAAACCCCTCCACTTT. Protein: CASPNNAPKPLHF.

The rearrangement links TRBV28 to TRBJ2-7, with 7 bases identical to TRBD2. The CDR3 is 12 amino acids. Losses at the gene ends were 4 bases for V and 7 bases for J; bases not matched to a gene: 4. Germline V CDR1 and CDR2: MDHEN, SYDVKM. The CDR3 region is CASSYGGSEQYF. The CDR3 DNA follows: TGTGCCAGCAGTTACGGGGGGTCGGAGCAGTACTTC.

This clone was seen a single time. The chain employs TRBV25-1 and TRBJ2-4; D unresolved. V shed 2 bases and J shed 2 bases, with 10 bases lying between them. The V gene's germline CDR1 is MGHDK and CDR2 SYGVNS. CDR3 size: 15 residues. The CDR3 spells CASSEPGFSKNIQYF. CDR3 DNA sequence: TGTGCCAGCAGTGAACCCGGGTTTTCCAAAAACATTCAGTACTTC.

The J gene is TRBJ2-5, the V gene TRBV27, with a weak D call TRBD2 (6 bases). V lost 5 bases and J lost 5, with 18 bases in between. The CDR3 totals 15 residues. CDR1 is MNHEY, CDR2 SMNVEV, per germline (reference sequence). This chain's CDR3 is CASSITGSAGETQYF. The CDR3 DNA sequence: TGTGCCAGCAGTATAACAGGTTCCGCGGGGGAGACCCAGTACTTC.

The CDR3 nucleotides are TGTGCCAGCAGCCCTGGGCTTGGGTCGTCCTACGAGCAGTACTTC. Translated: CASSPGLGSSYEQYF. This chain joins TRBV7-6 and TRBJ2-7; D gene uncertain. Germline V gives CDR1 SGHVS, CDR2 FNYEAQ. V was trimmed by 5 bases and J by 1 base, leaving 15 bases between them. This CDR3 has 15 residues. The variable domain in full, with the rest retrieved from reference TRBV7-6 and TRBJ2-7, is GAGVSQSPRYKVTKRGQDVALRCDPISGHVSLYWYRQALGQGPEFLTYFNYEAQQDKSGLPNDRFSAERPEGSISTLTIQRTEQRDSAMYRCASSPGLGSSYEQYFGPGTRLTVT.

As for this clone: Additional DNA sequences in this sample encode the identical CDR3. The chain recombines TRBV7-2 with TRBJ1-3; tentative D call: TRBD1 (6 bases). This CDR3 is 15 amino acids long. The V and J ends lost 3 bases and 0 bases respectively, with 9 bases between them. CDR1 is SGHTA and CDR2 is FQGNSA in the germline V gene. CDR3 nucleotide sequence: TGTGCCAGCAGCTTGGACAGAACCTCTGGAAACACCATATATTTT. Translated, it gives CASSLDRTSGNTIYF.